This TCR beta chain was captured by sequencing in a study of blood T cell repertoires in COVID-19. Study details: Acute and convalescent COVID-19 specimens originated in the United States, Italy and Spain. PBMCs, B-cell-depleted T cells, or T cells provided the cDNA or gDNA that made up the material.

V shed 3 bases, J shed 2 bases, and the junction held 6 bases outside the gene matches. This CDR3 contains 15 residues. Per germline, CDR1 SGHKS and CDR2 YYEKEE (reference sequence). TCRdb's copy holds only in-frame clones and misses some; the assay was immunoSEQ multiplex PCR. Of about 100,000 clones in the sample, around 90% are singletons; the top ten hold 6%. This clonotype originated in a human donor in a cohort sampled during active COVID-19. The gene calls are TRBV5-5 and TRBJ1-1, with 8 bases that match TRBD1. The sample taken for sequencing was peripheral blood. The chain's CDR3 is CASSSGQGHNTEAFF. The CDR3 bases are TGTGCCAGCAGCTCTGGACAGGGACACAACACTGAAGCTTTCTTT.